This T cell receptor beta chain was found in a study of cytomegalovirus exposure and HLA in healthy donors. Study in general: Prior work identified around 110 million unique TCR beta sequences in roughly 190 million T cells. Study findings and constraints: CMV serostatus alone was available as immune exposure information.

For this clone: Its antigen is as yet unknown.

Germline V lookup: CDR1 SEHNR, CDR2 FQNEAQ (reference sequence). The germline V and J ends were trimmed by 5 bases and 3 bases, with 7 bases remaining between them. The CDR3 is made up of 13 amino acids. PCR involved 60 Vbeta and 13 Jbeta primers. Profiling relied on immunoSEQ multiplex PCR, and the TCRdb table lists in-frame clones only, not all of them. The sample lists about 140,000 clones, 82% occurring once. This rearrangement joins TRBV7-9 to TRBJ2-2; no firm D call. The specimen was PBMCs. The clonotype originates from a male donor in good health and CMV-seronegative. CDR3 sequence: CASSQGDTGELFF. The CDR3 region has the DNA TGTGCCAGCAGCCAAGGAGACACCGGGGAGCTGTTTTTT.